This T cell receptor (beta chain) was observed in a study of CXCR3-negative and CXCR3-positive naive CD8 T cells. Each CD8+ T cell subset was sorted in triplicate, about 270,000 cells each. CD45RO-CCR7+CD27+CD95- defined naive CD8+ T cells. In regard to this clonotype: Its antigen is currently unknown.

The TRB libraries of cDNA were built by UMI-labeled 5' RACE. From its re-call of the 5' RACE reads, TCRdb lists each CDR3 protein once, without DNA. This sample's table has under 50,000 distinct CDR3 sequences. The CDR3 runs to 12 residues. From germline, CDR1 is SGDLS and CDR2 YYNGEE. Study-wide results and caveats: A higher hydrophobicity marked the TRB CDR3s of CXCR3-positive naive cells versus CXCR3-negative naive cells. CD5 surface expression was similar among naive subsets, and TCR strength was estimated by inference from TRB CDR3 properties.

This receptor was taken from a human donor in good health. Some clones in this sample may be carry-over from other donors' samples. The material sequenced was naive CXCR3- CD8+ T cells from blood. Subset given: CD45RO-CCR7+CD27+CD95- naive CD8+ T cells lacking CXCR3 (TNR3-). The chain links TRBV9 to TRBJ2-1; TCRdb's D call, TRBD2, is unchecked because there is no DNA. CDR3: CASSQADNEQFF.